These 12 T cell receptor beta chains originate from one sample sequenced in a study of OX40 agonist ivuxolimab in advanced cancers. The library was made by the immunoSEQ multiplex PCR assay. Sourced from immuneACCESS, this table was stored by TCRdb with only in-frame sequences that have V and J called. A share of the clones is absent; for the studies checked, an unresolved V gene accounts for under half, and the remainder has no known explanation. For this sample the table gives over 65,000 clones, of which approximately 84% were detected only once. 0.51% of the sample rests with the top ten. The sample was CD4+ or CD8+ T cells sorted from blood, taken in a trial of the OX40 agonist ivuxolimab. These receptor sequences come from an adult with an advanced solid tumor such as melanoma, head and neck, liver or kidney cancer.

The gene calls are TRBV4-3 and TRBJ1-4, with no clear D. The CDR3 runs 16 residues. Germline V gene sequence: CDR1 LGHNA, CDR2 YSLEER. Trimming shortened V by 1 base and J by 0 bases, and 9 bases separated the two germline ends. The CDR3 is CASSQGAIATNEKLFF. CDR3 coding DNA: TGCGCCAGCAGCCAAGGGGCTATCGCAACTAATGAAAAACTGTTTTTT.

The chain couples TRBV2 to TRBJ2-5, with D perhaps TRBD1 (6 bases). V lost 4 bases to trimming and J lost 5 bases, with 11 bases between them. This CDR3 region has 13 residues. Germline CDR1 is SNHLY and CDR2 is FYNNEI. In DNA, the CDR3 is TGTGCCAGCAGTGCACAGGGTGGGGAGACCCAGTACTTC. It yields the protein CASSAQGGETQYF.

V usage is TRBV27 and J usage is TRBJ2-5; TRBD2 matches at 7 bases. Looked up from germline, CDR1 is MNHEY and CDR2 is SMNVEV (reference sequence). Losses at the gene ends were 2 bases for V and 3 bases for J; bases not matched to a gene: 3. CDR3 size: 14 residues. This CDR3 reads CASSLVAGEETQYF. The CDR3 DNA sequence: TGTGCCAGCAGTTTAGTGGCGGGAGAAGAGACCCAGTACTTC.

The CDR3 DNA reads TGTGCCAGTAGTATAGATGGGAGCGGGACTCTGAATGAGCAGTTCTTC. Translated, it gives CASSIDGSGTLNEQFF. This chain joins TRBV19 and TRBJ2-1, with TRBD2 identical over 7 bases. With V trimmed by 0 bases and J by 7 bases, 9 bases remained unmatched. Per the germline V gene, CDR1 is LNHDA and CDR2 is SQIVND (reference sequence). The CDR3 covers 16 residues.

The rearrangement joins TRBV25-1 to TRBJ2-7, with 8 bases lining up with TRBD1. Germline CDR1 MGHDK, CDR2 SYGVNS. Trimming at V came to 1 base and at J to 6 bases, leaving 8 bases not matched to a gene. The CDR3 has 15 amino acids. Here the CDR3 reads CASSEFGTGGGEQYF. CDR3 sequence (DNA): TGTGCCAGCAGTGAATTTGGGACAGGTGGAGGCGAGCAGTACTTC.

This CDR3 is CASSLHGYEQYF. CDR3 DNA: TGTGCCAGCAGTTTACACGGCTACGAGCAGTACTTC. This chain joins TRBV25-1 and TRBJ2-7; D remains ambiguous. V lost 5 bases and J lost 3, with 8 bases in between. CDR3 length: 12 amino acids. Germline lookup yields CDR1 MGHDK and CDR2 SYGVNS.

The sample holds one count of this clone. J is TRBJ2-2 and V is TRBV30, with unresolved D. The CDR3 runs 15 residues. The germline V and J ends were trimmed by 1 base and 4 bases, with 13 bases remaining between them. The germline CDR1 and CDR2 sequences are GTSNPN and SVGIG (reference sequence). In DNA, the CDR3 is TGTGCCTGGAGTGGCCACAGTATTGGCACCGGGGAGCTGTTTTTT. Its translation is CAWSGHSIGTGELFF.

The chain uses TRBV5-6 and TRBJ1-5; 9 bases align to TRBD1. The germline CDR1 and CDR2 sequences are SGHDT and YYEEEE. The CDR3 length is 15 residues. Losses at the gene ends were 4 bases for V and 4 bases for J; bases not matched to a gene: 6. This chain's CDR3 is CASSRTGTGNQPQHF. CDR3 DNA sequence: TGTGCCAGCAGCCGTACCGGGACAGGGAATCAGCCCCAGCATTTT.

The chain combines TRBV5-1 with TRBJ1-3; the match to TRBD1 covers 7 bases. Losses at the gene ends were 4 bases for V and 0 bases for J; bases not matched to a gene: 4. The CDR3 runs to 15 residues. Per the germline V gene, CDR1 is SGHRS and CDR2 is YFSETQ. The CDR3 loop is CASSARQGSGNTIYF. The CDR3 bases are TGCGCCAGCAGCGCGAGACAGGGCTCTGGAAACACCATATATTTT. Complete variable domain (other parts from reference TRBV5-1 and TRBJ1-3): KAGVTQTPRYLIKTRGQQVTLSCSPISGHRSVSWYQQTPGQGLQFLFEYFSETQRNKGNFPGRFSGRQFSNSRSEMNVSTLELGDSALYLCASSARQGSGNTIYFGEGSWLTVV.

The CDR3 nucleotides are TGTGCCAGCAGCTTAGTCGGGGGGACTAGCGGGGGAGATACGCAGTATTTT. Protein sequence: CASSLVGGTSGGDTQYF. This chain links TRBV7-2 with TRBJ2-3, with 14 positions matching TRBD2. The germline V gene encodes CDR1 SGHTA and CDR2 FQGNSA. With V trimmed by 1 base and J by 5 bases, 5 bases remained unmatched. The CDR3 length is 17 residues. The complete variable domain, with remaining parts taken from reference TRBV7-2 and TRBJ2-3, reads GAGVSQSPSNKVTEKGKDVELRCDPISGHTALYWYRQSLGQGLEFLIYFQGNSAPDKSGLPSDRFSAERTGGSVSTLTIQRTQQEDSAVYLCASSLVGGTSGGDTQYFGPGTRLTVL.

This chain joins TRBV6-1 and TRBJ2-3; D might be TRBD1 or TRBD2, each matching 6 bases. CDR1 is MNHNS and CDR2 is SASEGT in the germline V gene. Trimming cost V 6 bases and J 4 bases, with 14 bases left between them. This CDR3 comprises 14 residues. This CDR3 reads CASREYRDSDTQYF. The CDR3 DNA reads as TGTGCCAGCAGGGAGTACAGGGACTCAGATACGCAGTATTTT.

The V gene is TRBV27, the J gene TRBJ2-3; TRBD1 matches at 10 bases. The trim removed 6 bases at V and 5 bases at J, leaving 11 bases unmatched. The CDR3 is 16 amino acids. CDR1 MNHEY and CDR2 SMNVEV come from the germline V gene (reference sequence). CDR3 DNA: TGTGCCAGCAGCACACTGCCGGGACAGGGGAAAGATACGCAGTATTTT. As protein: CASSTLPGQGKDTQYF.